Presented here are 16 T cell receptor beta chains from one specimen sequenced in a study of blood T cell repertoires in COVID-19. Repertoires were generated with immunoSEQ multiplex PCR, while TCRdb's copy carries only in-frame clones and drops some. This repertoire shows 20,000 to 30,000 clones, 94% found once; its top ten account for roughly 4%. The sequenced material came from peripheral blood. The receptors were sampled from a woman aged 45 to 65 with active COVID-19.

This chain connects TRBV2 to TRBJ2-2, with TRBD2 matching over 9 bases. V shed 3 bases and J 2 bases; nucleotides not matched to a gene: 13. The CDR3 is made up of 19 amino acids. CDR1 is SNHLY and CDR2 is FYNNEI in the germline V gene. CDR3 amino acids: CASSEAASGEITNTGELFF. The CDR3 nucleotides are TGTGCCAGCAGTGAGGCGGCTAGCGGGGAAATCACTAACACCGGGGAGCTGTTTTTT.

The rearrangement joins TRBV6-2 or TRBV6-3 to TRBJ1-2; a weak D match, TRBD1 (5 bases). The CDR3 runs 15 residues. V lost 5 bases and J 7 bases, leaving 20 bases between the germline ends. Germline V gene lookup returns CDR1 MNHEY and CDR2 SVGEGT. CDR3 residues: CASSLRQPLSGGYTF. The CDR3 DNA is TGTGCCAGCAGTCTGAGACAGCCTTTATCTGGTGGCTACACCTTC.

The V call is TRBV6-5, the J call TRBJ1-6, with D maybe TRBD1 (5 bases). From germline, CDR1 is MNHEY and CDR2 SVGAGI. The V end was cut by 4 bases, the J end by 0 bases, with 10 bases between. This CDR3 comprises 16 residues. The CDR3 sequence is CASSWGDGSYNSPLHF. The CDR3, as DNA: TGTGCCAGCAGTTGGGGGGACGGCTCCTATAATTCACCCCTCCACTTT.

This rearrangement joins TRBV9 to TRBJ2-2, with 12 positions matching TRBD2. The V and J ends lost 0 bases and 7 bases, in that order; junction bases with no gene match: 4. This CDR3 region has 16 residues. The germline gives CDR1 SGDLS, CDR2 YYNGEE. The CDR3: CASSVEGTSGFGELFF. DNA of the CDR3: TGTGCCAGCAGCGTAGAGGGGACTAGCGGGTTCGGGGAGCTGTTTTTT.

This chain links TRBV11-2 with TRBJ2-7, with D perhaps TRBD1 (5 bases). This CDR3 has 13 residues. Looked up from germline, CDR1 is SGHAT and CDR2 is FQNNGV. Trimming took 5 bases from V and 7 from J, leaving 15 bases between them. The chain's CDR3 is CASSPQGMGEQYV. The CDR3 DNA reads as TGTGCCAGCAGCCCTCAGGGCATGGGAGAGCAGTACGTC.

The gene calls are TRBV7-2 and TRBJ2-5; 8 bases are shared with TRBD1. Germline V CDR1 and CDR2: SGHTA, FQGNSA. The CDR3 runs to 14 residues. The V segment lost 5 bases and the J segment 5 bases; nucleotides outside the gene matches: 7. The CDR3 DNA reads as TGTGCCAGCAGCGCCCGGACAGGGTGGGAGACCCAGTACTTC. Its translation is CASSARTGWETQYF.

The V and J genes are TRBV28 and TRBJ1-2; D uncertain. The germline V gene encodes CDR1 MDHEN and CDR2 SYDVKM. The V and J ends lost 3 bases and 2 bases respectively, with 16 bases between them. The CDR3 covers 16 residues. This CDR3 is CASSLVGTELNYGYTF. CDR3 bases: TGTGCCAGCAGTTTGGTCGGAACAGAGCTGAACTATGGCTACACCTTC.

J is TRBJ2-6 and V is TRBV18; D is unresolved. V lost 3 bases and J 4 bases, leaving 10 bases between the germline ends. From germline, CDR1 is KGHSH and CDR2 LQKENI. The CDR3 totals 15 residues. CDR3 residues: CASSPLEAGANVLTF. The DNA of the CDR3 is TGTGCCAGCTCACCCCTTGAGGCGGGGGCCAACGTCCTGACTTTC.

The gene calls are TRBV19 and TRBJ2-3; 12 positions agree with TRBD2. J lost 4 bases, V lost 7 bases, and 6 bases had no gene match. Germline V gene data show CDR1 as LNHDA and CDR2 as SQIVND (reference sequence). The CDR3 spans 15 residues. The CDR3 region is CASKQTSGRPDTQYF. The DNA of the CDR3 is TGTGCCAGTAAACAAACTAGCGGGAGGCCAGATACGCAGTATTTT.

The genes are TRBV29-1 and TRBJ1-5; a possible D gene is TRBD1 (5 bases). Germline V lookup: CDR1 SQVTM, CDR2 ANQGSEA. The germline V and J ends were trimmed by 1 base and 5 bases, with 9 bases remaining between them. This CDR3 has 13 residues. The CDR3 nucleotides are TGCAGCGTTGAAGTAGGGGAGGATCAGCCCCAGCATTTT. This gives the protein CSVEVGEDQPQHF.

The rearrangement links TRBV6-1 to TRBJ1-5, with D possibly being TRBD1 (6 bases). V was pared by 2 bases and J by 9 bases, with 17 bases between. CDR3 size: 15 residues. In germline, CDR1 is MNHNS, CDR2 SASEGT. The CDR3 DNA is TGTGCCAGCAGTGAATTAGGGGGGGGGCGAGGGCCCCAGCATTTT. It encodes CASSELGGGRGPQHF.

This chain joins TRBV5-4 and TRBJ1-1, with 7 bases matching TRBD1. Germline V gene data show CDR1 as SGHNT and CDR2 as YYREEE (reference sequence). V lost 4 bases to trimming and J lost 4 bases; unmatched junction nucleotides: 4. The CDR3 is 13 residues long. In DNA, the CDR3 is TGTGCCAGCAGCAACACAGGGGTCACTGAAGCTTTCTTT. It translates to CASSNTGVTEAFF.

The chain combines TRBV6-5 with TRBJ1-2; D not resolved. V was shortened by 2 bases and J by 2 bases, with 6 bases between the two germline ends. There are 13 residues in the CDR3. Germline CDR1 is MNHEY and CDR2 is SVGAGI. CDR3 region: CASSYEENYGYTF. In DNA form, the CDR3 reads TGTGCCAGCAGTTACGAGGAAAACTATGGCTACACCTTC.

The V and J genes are TRBV7-2 and TRBJ2-1, with D maybe TRBD2 (7 bases). The CDR3 extends over 18 amino acids. Trimming shortened V by 2 bases and J by 9 bases, and 26 bases separated the two germline ends. Germline V gives CDR1 SGHTA, CDR2 FQGNSA. CDR3 residues: CASSLWGIGGREAGEQFF. CDR3 DNA sequence: TGTGCCAGCAGCTTATGGGGGATAGGGGGTCGGGAGGCAGGTGAGCAGTTCTTC.

As to this clone: It is likely a read error, because the conserved phenylalanine at the end of the CDR3 is missing. J is TRBJ1-2 and V is TRBV6-5; a possible D gene is TRBD1 (5 bases). From germline, CDR1 is MNHEY and CDR2 SVGAGI. The V gene lost 0 bases and the J gene lost 6 bases, with 11 bases spanning the gap. The CDR3 sequence is 14 residues long. The chain's CDR3 is CASSYSRGGNGYTL. In DNA, the CDR3 is TGTGCCAGCAGTTACTCGAGGGGCGGGAATGGCTACACCCTC.

The rearrangement joins TRBV27 to TRBJ2-5; D unresolved. Trimming left V 5 bases short and J 5 bases short, with 12 bases between. Germline V gene lookup returns CDR1 MNHEY and CDR2 SMNVEV (reference sequence). This CDR3 has 13 residues. The CDR3 here is CASSREPRETQYF. The CDR3 region has the DNA TGTGCCAGCAGTCGCGAGCCTCGGGAGACCCAGTACTTC.